The table lists the clone carrying this T cell receptor (beta chain) with many counts. No antigen is known for it. Germline CDR1 reads SEHNR; CDR2 reads FQNEAQ (reference sequence). This CDR3 is 16 amino acids long. The ends were cut back, 2 bases at V and 2 bases at J, with 14 bases in the middle. Described time point: newly diagnosed GD, antithyroid drugs for less than 3 months. PBMC-extracted RNA yielded the TCR library. This specimen comes from a study of regulatory T cells in long-lasting Graves disease. Overall study results and limits: Persistent Graves' disease cases displayed lower TCR diversity than newly diagnosed ones.

Combining iRepertoire HTBI primers with Arm-PCR of CDR3 regions, the authors built TCR beta libraries. Using its own MiXCR run on the multiplex PCR reads, TCRdb lists one record per CDR3 protein. The data show 200,000 to 250,000 distinct CDR3 sequences, with around 20% seen just once and 11% to 15% held by the top ten. This chain connects TRBV7-9 to TRBJ2-3, with D perhaps matching TRBD1 (6 bases). This TCR was sampled from a female donor with Graves disease. The sequencing here drew on peripheral blood mononuclear cells (PBMCs), taken at new diagnosis, from a patient treated with antithyroid drugs. The DNA for the CDR3 is TGTGCCAGCAGCTTACAGGACAGCGGCCCCACAGATACGCAGTATTTT. This gives the protein CASSLQDSGPTDTQYF.